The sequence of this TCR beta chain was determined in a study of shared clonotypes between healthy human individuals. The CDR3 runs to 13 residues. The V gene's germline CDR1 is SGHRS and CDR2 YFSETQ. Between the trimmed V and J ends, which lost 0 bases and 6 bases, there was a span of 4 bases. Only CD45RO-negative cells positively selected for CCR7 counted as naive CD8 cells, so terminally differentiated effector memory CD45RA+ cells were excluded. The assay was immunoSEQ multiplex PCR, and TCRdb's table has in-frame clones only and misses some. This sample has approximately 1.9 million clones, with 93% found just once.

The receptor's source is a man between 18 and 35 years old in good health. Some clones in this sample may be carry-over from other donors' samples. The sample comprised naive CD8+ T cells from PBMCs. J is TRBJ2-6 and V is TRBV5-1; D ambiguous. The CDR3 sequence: CASSLAAANVLTF. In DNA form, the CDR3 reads TGCGCCAGCAGCTTGGCTGCGGCCAACGTCCTGACTTTC.